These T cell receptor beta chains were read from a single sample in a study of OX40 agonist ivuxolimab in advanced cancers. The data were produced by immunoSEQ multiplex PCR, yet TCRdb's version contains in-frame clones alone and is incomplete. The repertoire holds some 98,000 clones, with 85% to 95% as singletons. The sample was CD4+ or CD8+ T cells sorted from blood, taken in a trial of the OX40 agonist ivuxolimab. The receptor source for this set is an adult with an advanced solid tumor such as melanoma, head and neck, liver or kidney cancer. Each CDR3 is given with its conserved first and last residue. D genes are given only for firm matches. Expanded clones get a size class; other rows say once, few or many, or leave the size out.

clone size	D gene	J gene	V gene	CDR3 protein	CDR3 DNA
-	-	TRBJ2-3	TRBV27	CASRVRALDTQYF	TGTGCCAGCAGAGTTAGAGCTTTAGATACGCAGTATTTT
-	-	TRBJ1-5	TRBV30	CAWSVRSGLNQPQHF	TGTGCCTGGAGTGTACGATCCGGGCTCAATCAGCCCCAGCATTTT
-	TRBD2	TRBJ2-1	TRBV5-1	CASSFYGAGGISGEQFF	TGCGCCAGCAGCTTCTACGGAGCGGGAGGTATCAGTGGTGAGCAGTTCTTC
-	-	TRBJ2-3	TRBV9	CASSVGRGTDTQYF	TGTGCCAGCAGCGTAGGAAGGGGCACAGATACGCAGTATTTT
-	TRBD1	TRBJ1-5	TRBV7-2	CASTTDRANQPQHF	TGTGCCAGCACCACTGACAGGGCCAATCAGCCCCAGCATTTT
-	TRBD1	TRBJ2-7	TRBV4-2	CASSREGQGLIYEQYF	TGTGCCAGCAGCCGAGAGGGACAGGGGTTAATCTACGAGCAGTACTTC
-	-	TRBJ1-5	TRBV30	CAWSASLGGNQPQHF	TGTGCCTGGAGTGCTAGTCTAGGGGGCAATCAGCCCCAGCATTTT
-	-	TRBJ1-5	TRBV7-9	CASSLLGQPQHF	TGTGCCAGCAGCTTATTAGGTCAGCCCCAGCATTTT
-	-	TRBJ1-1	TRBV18	CASSPSTAPGLNTEAFF	TGTGCCAGCTCACCATCCACGGCCCCAGGCCTAAACACTGAAGCTTTCTTT
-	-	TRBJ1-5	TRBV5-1	CASSLEPDRGYQPQHF	TGCGCCAGCAGCTTGGAGCCGGACCGGGGATATCAGCCCCAGCATTTT
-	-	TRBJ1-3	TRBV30	CACAPGNTIYF	TGTGCCTGCGCGCCAGGAAACACCATATATTTT
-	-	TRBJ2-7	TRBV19	CASRGPYEQYF	TGTGCCAGTAGAGGTCCCTACGAGCAGTACTTC
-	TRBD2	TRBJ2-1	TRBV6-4	CASSVAGASYNEQFF	TGTGCCAGCAGCGTAGCGGGAGCTTCCTACAATGAGCAGTTCTTC
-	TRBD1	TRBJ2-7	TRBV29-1	CSVGGTGWNEQYF	TGCAGCGTTGGGGGGACAGGGTGGAACGAGCAGTACTTC
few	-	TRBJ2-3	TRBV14	CASSPFTDTQYF	TGTGCCAGCAGCCCTTTCACAGATACGCAGTATTTT
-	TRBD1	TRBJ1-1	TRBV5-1	CASSRQGDDTEAFF	TGCGCCAGCAGCCGACAGGGGGACGACACTGAAGCTTTCTTT
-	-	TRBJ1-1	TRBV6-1	CASKTGNTEAFF	TGTGCCAGCAAGACAGGGAACACTGAAGCTTTCTTT
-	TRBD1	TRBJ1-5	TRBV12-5	CASGLVTRGREEQPQHF	TGTGCTAGTGGTTTGGTAACAAGGGGGCGCGAGGAACAGCCCCAGCATTTT
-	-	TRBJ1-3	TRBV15	CATSRGPGNTIYF	TGTGCCACCAGCAGGGGGCCCGGAAACACCATATATTTT
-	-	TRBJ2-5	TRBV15	CATSRGTSQETQYF	TGTGCCACCAGCCGCGGGACTTCGCAAGAGACCCAGTACTTC
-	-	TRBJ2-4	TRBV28	CASSGAFSLAKNIQYF	TGTGCCAGCAGTGGGGCCTTTTCTCTAGCCAAAAACATTCAGTACTTC
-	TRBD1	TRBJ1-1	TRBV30	CAWSITGGAGEAFF	TGTGCCTGGAGTATTACAGGGGGCGCGGGGGAAGCTTTCTTT
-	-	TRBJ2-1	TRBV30	CAWSYRSIYNEQFF	TGTGCCTGGTCCTATCGGAGTATCTACAATGAGCAGTTCTTC
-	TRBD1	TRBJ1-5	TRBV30	CAWSVGKTGGRSNQPQHF	TGTGCCTGGAGTGTGGGGAAAACAGGGGGACGAAGCAATCAGCCCCAGCATTTT
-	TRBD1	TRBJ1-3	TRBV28	CASCPPGQGMNTIYF	TGTGCCAGCTGCCCCCCGGGACAGGGTATGAACACCATATATTTT
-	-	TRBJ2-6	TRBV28	CASSLLDSHSGANVLTF	TGTGCCAGCAGCCTACTGGACAGCCACTCTGGGGCCAACGTCCTGACTTTC
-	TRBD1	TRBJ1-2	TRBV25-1	CASQPQGAAGYTF	TGTGCCAGCCAACCACAGGGGGCCGCTGGCTACACCTTC
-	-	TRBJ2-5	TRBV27	CASSFISPRQETQYF	TGTGCCAGCAGTTTCATCTCTCCCCGGCAAGAGACCCAGTACTTC
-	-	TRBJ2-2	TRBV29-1	CSVSTGELFF	TGCAGCGTTTCAACCGGGGAGCTGTTTTTT
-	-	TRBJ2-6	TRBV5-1	CASSPYGPGANVLTF	TGCGCCAGCAGCCCCTATGGTCCTGGGGCCAACGTCCTGACTTTC
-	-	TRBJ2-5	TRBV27	CASSPRVQETQYF	TGTGCCAGCAGTCCAAGGGTCCAAGAGACCCAGTACTTC
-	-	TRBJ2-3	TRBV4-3	CASSLGRFSTDTQYF	TGCGCCAGCAGCCTCGGACGGTTTAGCACAGATACGCAGTATTTT
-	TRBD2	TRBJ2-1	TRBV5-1	CASSPAPRGTYNEQFF	TGCGCCAGCAGCCCGGCCCCGCGGGGGACCTACAATGAGCAGTTCTTC
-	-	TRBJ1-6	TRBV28	CASSRDSNSPLHF	TGTGCCAGCAGTAGGGATTCCAATTCACCCCTCCACTTT
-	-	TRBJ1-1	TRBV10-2	CATRDPGGTEAFF	TGCGCCACCCGGGACCCGGGTGGGACTGAAGCTTTCTTT
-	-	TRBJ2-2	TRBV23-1	CASRVTREYTGELFF	TGCGCCAGCAGGGTGACAAGGGAATACACCGGGGAGCTGTTTTTT
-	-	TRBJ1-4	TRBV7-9	CASSLTSGTTNEKLFF	TGTGCCAGCAGCTTAACCTCAGGAACAACTAATGAAAAACTGTTTTTT